This entry lists 3 T cell receptor beta chains sequenced from one sample in a study of shared clonotypes between healthy human individuals. TCRdb keeps only in-frame clones here, not all; method: immunoSEQ multiplex PCR. The sample consists of roughly 1,600,000 clones, approximately 98.5% of them appearing once. The sequenced material came from naive CD4+ T cells sorted from blood. Stated subset: CD45RA+ positively selected. These receptor sequences come from a young man in good health.

The chain recombines TRBV6-4 with TRBJ2-7; 7 bases match TRBD1. The length of the CDR3 is 17 residues. Germline assignment: CDR1 MRHNA and CDR2 SNTAGT. The J segment lost 0 bases and the V segment lost 2 bases, leaving 10 bases of the junction unmatched. As DNA, the CDR3 is TGTGCCAGCAGTGACCCTAGAACGACAGGGACCTCCTACGAGCAGTACTTC. This gives the protein CASSDPRTTGTSYEQYF.

The chain carries TRBV28 and TRBJ2-3; no clear D gene. The CDR3 sequence is 15 residues long. Germline CDR1 reads MDHEN; CDR2 reads SYDVKM. V lost 11 bases, J lost 2 bases, and 20 bases lay in between. The CDR3 reads CAVRERRRDTDTQYF. DNA of the CDR3: TGTGCCGTCAGAGAACGGCGGAGAGACACAGATACGCAGTATTTT.

This chain uses TRBV18 with TRBJ2-4; 7 bases map to TRBD1. The trim removed 8 bases at V and 5 bases at J, leaving 9 bases unmatched. Germline V lookup: CDR1 KGHSH, CDR2 LQKENI. This CDR3 contains 14 residues. The CDR3 spells CASAATGTENIQYF. The CDR3 nucleotides are TGTGCCAGCGCTGCAACCGGGACAGAAAACATTCAGTACTTC.